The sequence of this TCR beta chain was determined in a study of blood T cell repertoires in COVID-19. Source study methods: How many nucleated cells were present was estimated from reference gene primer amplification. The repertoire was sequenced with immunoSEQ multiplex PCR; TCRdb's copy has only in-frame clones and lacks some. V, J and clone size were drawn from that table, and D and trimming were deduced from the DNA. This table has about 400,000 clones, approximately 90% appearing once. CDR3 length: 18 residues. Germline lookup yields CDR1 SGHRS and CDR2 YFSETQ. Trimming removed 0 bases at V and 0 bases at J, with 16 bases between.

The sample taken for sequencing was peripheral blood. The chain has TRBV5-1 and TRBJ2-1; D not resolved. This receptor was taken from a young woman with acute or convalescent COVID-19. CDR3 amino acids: CASSLALVSTNSYNEQFF. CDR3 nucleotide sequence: TGCGCCAGCAGCTTGGCCCTCGTTAGTACTAACTCCTACAATGAGCAGTTCTTC.